Sequencing of this TCR beta chain was carried out in a study of vaccination and CD4 T cells after COVID-19. Overall study: Comprising six males and four females, the convalescent participants counted two Hispanic individuals among them.

Comment on this clonotype: The antigen is not known.

V dropped 5 bases and J dropped 8; count of bases not matched to a gene: 4. This CDR3 region has 15 residues. Per the germline V gene, CDR1 is LNHDA and CDR2 is SQIVND (reference sequence). Cultured CD4+ T-cell DNA underwent Oncomine TCR Beta short-read sequencing. TCRdb called the PCR reads again in MiXCR, with one record for every CDR3 protein. Here the sample spans 15,000 to 20,000 distinct CDR3 sequences, around 49% being singletons. Treatment indicated: approximately 9-day PBMC culture with coronavirus spike peptide pools or control peptides (ViraFEST assay). The TCR sequence derives from a human donor who had recovered from COVID-19. This rearrangement joins TRBV19 to TRBJ2-1, with TRBD2 matching 15 bases. Sequences were obtained from CD4+ T cells from blood, cultured in vitro. The CDR3 bases are TGTGCCAGTAGTGCAGGACTAGCGGGAGGGTATGAGCAGTTCTTC. This codes for CASSAGLAGGYEQFF. The full variable domain, with the rest looked up from reference TRBV19 and TRBJ2-1, is DGGITQSPKYLFRKEGQNVTLSCEQNLNHDAMYWYRQDPGQGLRLIYYSQIVNDFQKGDIAEGYSVSREKKESFPLTVTSAQKNPTAFYLCASSAGLAGGYEQFFGPGTRLTVL.